A single T cell receptor (beta chain) is shown here with its context. The CDR3 runs 16 residues. V trimming: 4 bases; J trimming: 3 bases; junction bases outside the gene matches: 10. From germline, CDR1 is KGHSH and CDR2 LQKENI. The data stem from a study of control samples from healthy donors and cancer patients. Sequenced by immunoSEQ multiplex PCR; TCRdb stores in-frame clones only, minus some. Altogether some 34,000 clones are present, 90% to 95% being singletons, with the ten largest covering 1.5% to 2%. The sample comprised PBMCs. This chain joins TRBV18 and TRBJ1-2; 8 bases are a match to TRBD1. This receptor was identified in a man between 35 and 55 years old with colorectal cancer. CDR3 loop: CASSLDRAVKDYGYTF. The CDR3 bases are TGTGCCAGCTCACTGGACAGGGCGGTCAAAGACTATGGCTACACCTTC. Together with reference TRBV18 and TRBJ1-2, the CDR3 gives the full variable domain: NAGVMQNPRHLVRRRGQEARLRCSPMKGHSHVYWYRQLPEEGLKFMVYLQKENIIDESGMPKERFSAEFPKEGPSILRIQQVVRGDSAAYFCASSLDRAVKDYGYTFGSGTRLTVV.